This T cell receptor beta chain is from a study of blood T cell repertoires in COVID-19. About the research overall: The samples span acute and convalescent COVID-19 from the United States, Italy and Spain. PBMCs, B-cell-depleted T cells, or T cells were the source of the cDNA or gDNA that made up the material.

CDR1 and CDR2 (germline): SGHRS, YFSETQ. V gave up 4 bases and J gave up 5 bases; unmatched junction bases: 6. The length of the CDR3 is 14 residues. The method was immunoSEQ multiplex PCR; TCRdb's version includes in-frame clones alone and lacks a portion of them. The repertoire holds more than 400,000 clones, 90% seen once, with 0.6% in the top ten. The specimen was PBMCs or T cells enriched from blood (not recorded which). The J gene is TRBJ2-5, the V gene TRBV5-1, with 9 bases lining up with TRBD1. The clonotype was recovered from a man between 18 and 35 years old who had recovered from COVID-19. DNA of the CDR3: TGCGCCAGCAGCGCACAGGGGGCTTGGGAGACCCAGTACTTC. This codes for CASSAQGAWETQYF. The whole variable domain, filled in from reference TRBV5-1 and TRBJ2-5, reads KAGVTQTPRYLIKTRGQQVTLSCSPISGHRSVSWYQQTPGQGLQFLFEYFSETQRNKGNFPGRFSGRQFSNSRSEMNVSTLELGDSALYLCASSAQGAWETQYFGPGTRLLVL.